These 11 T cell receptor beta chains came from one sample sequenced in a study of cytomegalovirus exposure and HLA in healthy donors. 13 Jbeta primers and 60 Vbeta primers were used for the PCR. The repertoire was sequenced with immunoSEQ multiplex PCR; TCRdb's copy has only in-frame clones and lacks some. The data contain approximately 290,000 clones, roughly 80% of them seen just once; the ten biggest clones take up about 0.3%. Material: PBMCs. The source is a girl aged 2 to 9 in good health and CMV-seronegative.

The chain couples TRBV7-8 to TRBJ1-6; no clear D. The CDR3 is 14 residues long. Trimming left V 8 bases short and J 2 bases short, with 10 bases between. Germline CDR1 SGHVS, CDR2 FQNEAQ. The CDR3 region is CASRHNAYNSPLHF. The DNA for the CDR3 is TGTGCCAGCCGCCACAATGCCTATAATTCACCCCTCCACTTT.

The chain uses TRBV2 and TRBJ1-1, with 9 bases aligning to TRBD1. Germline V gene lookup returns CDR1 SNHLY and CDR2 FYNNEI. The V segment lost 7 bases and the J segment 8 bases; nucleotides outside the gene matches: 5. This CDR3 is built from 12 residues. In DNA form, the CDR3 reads TGTGCCAGCACAGAACAGGGGGCGGAAGCTTTCTTT. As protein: CASTEQGAEAFF.

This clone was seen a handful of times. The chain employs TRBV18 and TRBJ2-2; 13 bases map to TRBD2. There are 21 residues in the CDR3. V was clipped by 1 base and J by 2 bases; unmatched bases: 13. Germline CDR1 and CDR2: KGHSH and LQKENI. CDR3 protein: CASSPRRLAGGPNLNTGELFF. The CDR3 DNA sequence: TGTGCCAGCTCACCACGAAGACTAGCGGGGGGCCCGAACCTAAACACCGGGGAGCTGTTTTTT.

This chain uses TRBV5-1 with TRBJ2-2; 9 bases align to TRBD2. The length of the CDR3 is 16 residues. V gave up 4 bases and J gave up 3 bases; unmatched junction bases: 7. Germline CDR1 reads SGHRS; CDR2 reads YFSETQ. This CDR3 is CASSGGTSYYTGELFF. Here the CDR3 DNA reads TGCGCCAGCAGCGGGGGGACTAGCTATTACACCGGGGAGCTGTTTTTT.

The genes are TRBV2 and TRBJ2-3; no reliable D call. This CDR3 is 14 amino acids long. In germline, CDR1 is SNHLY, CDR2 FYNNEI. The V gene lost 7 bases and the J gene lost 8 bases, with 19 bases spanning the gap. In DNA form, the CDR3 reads TGTGCCAGCACTCAACCCGACGAGCAGGTTACGCAGTATTTT. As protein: CASTQPDEQVTQYF.

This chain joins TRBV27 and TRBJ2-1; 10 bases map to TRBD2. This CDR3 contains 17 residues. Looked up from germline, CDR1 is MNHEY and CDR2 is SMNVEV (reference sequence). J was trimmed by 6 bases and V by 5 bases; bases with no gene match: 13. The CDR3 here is CASSPPSSSGRGNEQFF. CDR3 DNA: TGTGCCAGCAGTCCCCCAAGTTCCAGCGGGAGGGGCAATGAGCAGTTCTTC.

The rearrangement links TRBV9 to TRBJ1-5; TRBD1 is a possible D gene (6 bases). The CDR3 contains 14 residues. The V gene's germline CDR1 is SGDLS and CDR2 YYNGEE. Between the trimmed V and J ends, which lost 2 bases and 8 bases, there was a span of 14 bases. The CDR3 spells CASSVGQGREPQHF. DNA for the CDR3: TGTGCCAGCAGCGTGGGGCAGGGGAGAGAGCCCCAGCATTTT. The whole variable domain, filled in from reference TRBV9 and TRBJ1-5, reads DSGVTQTPKHLITATGQRVTLRCSPRSGDLSVYWYQQSLDQGLQFLIQYYNGEERAKGNILERFSAQQFPDLHSELNLSSLELGDSALYFCASSVGQGREPQHFGDGTRLSIL.

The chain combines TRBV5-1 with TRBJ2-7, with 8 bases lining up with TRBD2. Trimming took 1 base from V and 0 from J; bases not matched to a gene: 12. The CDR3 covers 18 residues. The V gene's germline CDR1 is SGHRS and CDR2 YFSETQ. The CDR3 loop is CASSLSPAGELSSYEQYF. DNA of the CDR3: TGCGCCAGCAGCTTGTCCCCAGCGGGAGAGCTAAGCTCCTACGAGCAGTACTTC.

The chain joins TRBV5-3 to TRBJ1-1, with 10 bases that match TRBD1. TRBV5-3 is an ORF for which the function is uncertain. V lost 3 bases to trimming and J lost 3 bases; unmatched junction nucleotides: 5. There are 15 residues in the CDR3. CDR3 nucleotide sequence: TGTGCCAGAAGCTGGACAGGGGGATTCGACACTGAAGCTTTCTTT. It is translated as CARSWTGGFDTEAFF.

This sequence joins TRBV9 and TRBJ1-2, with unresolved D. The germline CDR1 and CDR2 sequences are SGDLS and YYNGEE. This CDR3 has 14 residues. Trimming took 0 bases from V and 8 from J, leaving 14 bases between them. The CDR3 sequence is CASSVGDPPRGYTF. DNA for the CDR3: TGTGCCAGCAGCGTAGGAGACCCGCCGCGGGGCTACACCTTC.

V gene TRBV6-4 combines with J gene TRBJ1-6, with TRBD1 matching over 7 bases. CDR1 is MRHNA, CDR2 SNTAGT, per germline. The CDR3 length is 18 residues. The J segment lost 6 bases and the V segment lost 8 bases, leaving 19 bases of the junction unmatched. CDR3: CASYYPPPGQCPNSPLHF. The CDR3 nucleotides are TGTGCCAGCTACTACCCCCCCCCGGGACAGTGCCCTAATTCACCCCTCCACTTT.